The next 21 T cell receptor beta chains were all read from a single sample in a study of blood T cell repertoires in COVID-19. Repertoires were generated with immunoSEQ multiplex PCR, while TCRdb's copy carries only in-frame clones and drops some. The sample consists of more than 200,000 clones, about nine tenths of them appearing once. Sequenced input: PBMCs or T cells enriched from blood (not recorded which). The receptor source for this set is a woman between 25 and 40 years old with acute COVID-19.

The V gene is TRBV2, the J gene TRBJ2-1; 12 nucleotides match TRBD2. With V trimmed by 4 bases and J by 4 bases, 5 bases remained unmatched. This CDR3 has 16 amino acids. The germline V gene has CDR1 SNHLY and CDR2 FYNNEI. The CDR3 protein is CASSATSGGRYNEQFF. CDR3 DNA sequence: TGTGCCAGCAGTGCTACTAGCGGGGGGCGTTACAATGAGCAGTTCTTC.

The chain has TRBV29-1 and TRBJ2-1; 15 bases line up with TRBD2. The germline V gene has CDR1 SQVTM and CDR2 ANQGSEA. The CDR3 is made up of 17 amino acids. Trimming at V came to 7 bases and at J to 0 bases, leaving 7 bases not matched to a gene. The CDR3 DNA reads as TGCAGCGCCGGGACTAGCGGGAGGAGGGACTCCTACAATGAGCAGTTCTTC. This translates into CSAGTSGRRDSYNEQFF.

In its sample, this clone was seen once. This chain joins TRBV27 and TRBJ1-6; no firm D call. With 10 bases removed from V and 4 bases from J, the gap between germline ends came to 20 bases. The germline V gene has CDR1 MNHEY and CDR2 SMNVEV (reference sequence). This CDR3 comprises 16 residues. CDR3 sequence: CATRPLVTSYNSPLHF. The DNA of the CDR3 is TGTGCCACGCGCCCGCTGGTAACTTCATATAATTCACCCCTCCACTTT.

V is TRBV9 and J is TRBJ2-2; 9 bases are a match to TRBD1. This CDR3 contains 17 residues. From germline, CDR1 is SGDLS and CDR2 YYNGEE. V dropped 4 bases and J dropped 6; count of bases not matched to a gene: 13. CDR3 sequence (DNA): TGTGCCAGCAGCCCCAGTCCCGGGACAGGGTTTGCCGGGGAGCTGTTTTTT. Amino acids: CASSPSPGTGFAGELFF.

This clone was recorded a few times. The chain uses TRBV7-8 and TRBJ2-1; a possible D gene is TRBD2 (7 bases). Looked up from germline, CDR1 is SGHVS and CDR2 is FQNEAQ. The CDR3 contains 16 residues. The ends were cut back, 5 bases at V and 7 bases at J, with 21 bases in the middle. CDR3 nucleotides: TGTGCCAGCAGCCCCTTTGGGGGGGCGCAGAGTAATGAGCAGTTCTTC. Translation: CASSPFGGAQSNEQFF.

This chain connects TRBV28 to TRBJ2-4, with a weak D call TRBD2 (5 bases). Germline V lookup: CDR1 MDHEN, CDR2 SYDVKM. The CDR3 spans 13 residues. The CDR3 is CAALDSAKNIQYF. CDR3 nucleotide sequence: TGTGCAGCTTTGGACTCTGCCAAAAACATTCAGTACTTC.

J is TRBJ2-2 and V is TRBV5-5; D remains ambiguous. The germline V and J ends were trimmed by 0 bases and 6 bases, with 6 bases remaining between them. The CDR3 totals 13 residues. Germline CDR1 and CDR2: SGHKS and YYEKEE (reference sequence). CDR3 DNA sequence: TGTGCCAGCAGCTTGGAACTCTCCGGGGAGCTGTTTTTT. Amino acids: CASSLELSGELFF.

The chain joins TRBV10-3 to TRBJ2-3; 9 nucleotides align to TRBD2. Germline CDR1 ENHRY, CDR2 SYGVKD. The CDR3 loop spans 15 amino acids. V lost 10 bases to trimming and J lost 0 bases; unmatched junction nucleotides: 8. The CDR3 DNA sequence: TGTGCCACCCTGCCTAGCGGGGATAGCACAGATACGCAGTATTTT. Translated: CATLPSGDSTDTQYF.

This sequence joins TRBV6-2 or TRBV6-3 and TRBJ1-2; a possible D gene is TRBD1 (5 bases). CDR3 length: 15 residues. Germline V gives CDR1 MNHEY, CDR2 SVGEGT. Deletions cut 3 bases from V and 6 bases from J, with 17 bases between. In DNA form, the CDR3 reads TGTGCCAGCAGTTATGCAGGGTGGTCCTTCGATGGCTACACCTTC. As protein: CASSYAGWSFDGYTF.

This chain uses TRBV28 with TRBJ1-1, with unresolved D. The germline V and J ends were trimmed by 5 bases and 4 bases, with 17 bases remaining between them. From germline, CDR1 is MDHEN and CDR2 SYDVKM. This CDR3 spans 15 amino acids. CDR3 DNA: TGTGCCAGCAGTCCCCACAGCCCGCTCCGCACTGAAGCTTTCTTT. This encodes CASSPHSPLRTEAFF.

V is TRBV6-5 and J is TRBJ1-5; perhaps TRBD1 as D (5 bases). Germline assignment: CDR1 MNHEY and CDR2 SVGAGI. CDR3 size: 14 residues. Trimming stripped 6 bases from V and 0 bases from J, with 9 bases between. CDR3 in amino acids: CASSHTGSNQPQHF. CDR3 in DNA: TGTGCCAGCAGCCATACAGGTAGCAATCAGCCCCAGCATTTT.

V usage is TRBV7-2 and J usage is TRBJ2-2; D is perhaps TRBD1 (6 bases). The CDR3 is 15 amino acids. The V and J ends lost 2 bases and 3 bases respectively, with 10 bases between them. Per the germline V gene, CDR1 is SGHTA and CDR2 is FQGNSA. DNA for the CDR3: TGTGCCAGCAGCTTATCCAGGGGAGACACCGGGGAGCTGTTTTTT. Translation: CASSLSRGDTGELFF.

The CDR3 DNA reads as TGCGCCAGCAGCTTGGCCGGAGGAGCGGCTTCCTACAATGAGCAGTTCTTC. As protein: CASSLAGGAASYNEQFF. This rearrangement joins TRBV5-1 to TRBJ2-1, with a weak D call TRBD2 (5 bases). This CDR3 is built from 17 residues. CDR1 and CDR2 from the germline V gene are SGHRS and YFSETQ. V lost 0 bases and J lost 1, with 14 bases in between.

This chain links TRBV28 with TRBJ1-1; 8 bases fit TRBD1. CDR3 length: 16 residues. Germline V lookup: CDR1 MDHEN, CDR2 SYDVKM. The V gene end was trimmed by 5 bases and the J gene end by 5 bases; junction bases not matched to a gene: 13. DNA for the CDR3: TGTGCCAGCAGTCCCCGGACAGGGTCAGGGGGGACTGAAGCTTTCTTT. This codes for CASSPRTGSGGTEAFF.

The rearrangement joins TRBV28 to TRBJ1-2; 10 bases match TRBD1. The length of the CDR3 is 16 residues. CDR1 is MDHEN and CDR2 is SYDVKM in the germline V gene. V was clipped by 6 bases and J by 2 bases; unmatched bases: 9. The CDR3 sequence is CASRGDRGPTNYGYTF. In DNA, the CDR3 is TGTGCCAGCAGGGGGGACAGGGGCCCGACGAACTATGGCTACACCTTC.

DNA of the CDR3: TGTGCCAGCAGTCTAATAAATGAGCAGTTCTTC. Its protein is CASSLINEQFF. This sequence joins TRBV7-9 and TRBJ2-1; D unclear. V lost 6 bases to trimming and J lost 7 bases, with 7 bases between them. The V gene's germline CDR1 is SEHNR and CDR2 FQNEAQ (reference sequence). The CDR3 spans 11 residues.

The V call is TRBV4-1, the J call TRBJ2-7, with D maybe TRBD2 (5 bases). Germline values: CDR1 MGHRA, CDR2 YSYEKL. Trimming stripped 3 bases from V and 0 bases from J, with 12 bases between. CDR3 length: 15 residues. CDR3 sequence: CASSQNGGSSYEQYF. CDR3 sequence (DNA): TGCGCCAGCAGCCAGAACGGAGGAAGCTCCTACGAGCAGTACTTC.

V is TRBV28 and J is TRBJ1-6; TRBD1 aligns across 7 bases. There are 15 residues in the CDR3. V shed 6 bases, J shed 8 bases, and the junction held 10 bases outside the gene matches. Germline assignment: CDR1 MDHEN and CDR2 SYDVKM. CDR3 residues: CASSPPGTEYSPLHF. Written as DNA, the CDR3 is TGTGCCAGCAGCCCCCCTGGGACAGAATATTCACCCCTCCACTTT.

The chain couples TRBV12-2 to TRBJ1-5. TRBV12-2 corresponds to a pseudogene. CDR3 length equals 16 residues. The CDR3 DNA follows: TGTGCAAGTCGCTTAGCGGGGGGGTATAGCAATCAGCCCCAGCATTTT. Translated: CASRLAGGYSNQPQHF.

The chain joins TRBV28 to TRBJ1-5; D is unresolved. CDR3 length: 16 residues. The germline CDR1 and CDR2 sequences are MDHEN and SYDVKM. V was trimmed by 3 bases and J by 0 bases, leaving 12 bases between them. CDR3: CASSFYGSLSNQPQHF. The CDR3, as DNA: TGTGCCAGCAGTTTTTATGGGAGCCTTAGCAATCAGCCCCAGCATTTT. Looking up the rest from reference TRBV28 and TRBJ1-5 gives the full variable domain: DVKVTQSSRYLVKRTGEKVFLECVQDMDHENMFWYRQDPGLGLRLIYFSYDVKMKEKGDIPEGYSVSREKKERFSLILESASTNQTSMYLCASSFYGSLSNQPQHFGDGTRLSIL.

This sequence joins TRBV27 and TRBJ2-5; D unclear. This CDR3 region has 13 residues. Germline CDR1 and CDR2: MNHEY and SMNVEV (reference sequence). V gave up 5 bases and J gave up 4 bases, with 11 bases separating them. The CDR3 region has the DNA TGTGCCAGCAGTAACGCCAGAAGAGAGACCCAGTACTTC. The encoded protein is CASSNARRETQYF.